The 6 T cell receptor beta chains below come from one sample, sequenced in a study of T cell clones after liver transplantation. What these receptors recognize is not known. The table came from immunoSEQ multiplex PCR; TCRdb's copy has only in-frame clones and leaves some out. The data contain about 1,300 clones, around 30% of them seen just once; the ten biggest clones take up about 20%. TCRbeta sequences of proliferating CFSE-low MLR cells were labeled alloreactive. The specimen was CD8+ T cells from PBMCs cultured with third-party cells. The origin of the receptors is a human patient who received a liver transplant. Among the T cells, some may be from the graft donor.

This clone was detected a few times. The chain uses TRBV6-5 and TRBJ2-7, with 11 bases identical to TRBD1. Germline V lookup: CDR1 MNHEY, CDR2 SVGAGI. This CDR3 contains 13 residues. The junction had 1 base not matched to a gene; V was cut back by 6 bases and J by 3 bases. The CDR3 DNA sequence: TGTGCCAGCAGAGGGACAGGGGGCTACGAGCAGTACTTC. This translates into CASRGTGGYEQYF.

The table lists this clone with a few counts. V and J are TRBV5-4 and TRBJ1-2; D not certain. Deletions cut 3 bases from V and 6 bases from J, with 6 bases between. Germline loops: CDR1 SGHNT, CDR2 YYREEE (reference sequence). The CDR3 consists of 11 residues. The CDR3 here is CASSYRNGYTF. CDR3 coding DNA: TGTGCCAGCAGCTACCGGAATGGCTACACCTTC.

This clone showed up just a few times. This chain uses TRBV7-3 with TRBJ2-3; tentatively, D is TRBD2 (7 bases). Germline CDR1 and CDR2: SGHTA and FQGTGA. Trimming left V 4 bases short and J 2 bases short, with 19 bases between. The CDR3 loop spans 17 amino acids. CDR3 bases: TGTGCCAGCAGCTCTCGGGGGGCGGGGGAACCCACAGATACGCAGTATTTT. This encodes CASSSRGAGEPTDTQYF.

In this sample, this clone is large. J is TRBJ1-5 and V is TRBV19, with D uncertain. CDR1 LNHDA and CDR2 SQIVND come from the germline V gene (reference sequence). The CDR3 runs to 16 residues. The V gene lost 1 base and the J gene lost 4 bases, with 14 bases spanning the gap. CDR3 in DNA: TGTGCCAGTAGTATAGCGCTCGGGGATATTAATCAGCCCCAGCATTTT. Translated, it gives CASSIALGDINQPQHF.

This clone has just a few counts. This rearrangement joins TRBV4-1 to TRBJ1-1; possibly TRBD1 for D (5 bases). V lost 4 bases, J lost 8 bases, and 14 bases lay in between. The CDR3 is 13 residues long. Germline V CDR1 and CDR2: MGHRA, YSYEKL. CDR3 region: CASSLREGTEAFF. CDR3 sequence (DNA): TGCGCCAGCAGCCTCAGGGAGGGTACGGAAGCTTTCTTT.

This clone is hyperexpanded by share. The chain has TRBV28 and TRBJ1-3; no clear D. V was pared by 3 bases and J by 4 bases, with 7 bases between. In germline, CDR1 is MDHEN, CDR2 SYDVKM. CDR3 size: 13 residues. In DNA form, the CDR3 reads TGTGCCAGCAGTTTGCTTCAGGGAAACACCATATATTTT. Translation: CASSLLQGNTIYF.